Listed below are T cell receptor beta chains from one sample, sequenced in a study of shared clonotypes between healthy human individuals. Clones were read by immunoSEQ multiplex PCR, and TCRdb kept only the in-frame ones, dropping some. The sample includes roughly 1.5 million clones, under 99% of them seen just once. Sequenced: naive CD4+ T cells sorted from blood. Every receptor here comes from a man aged 25-45 years in good health. Each CDR3 is given with its conserved first and last residue. D genes are given only for firm matches. The size entry is marked missing in some rows and otherwise reads once, few, many or a size class.

v_call	j_call	d_call	clone_size	cdr3_nt	cdr3_aa
TRBV11-2	TRBJ2-3	.	.	TGTGCCAGCAGCTTAATGTTAACTAGCACAGATACGCAGTATTTT	CASSLMLTSTDTQYF
TRBV30	TRBJ2-6	TRBD2	once	TGTGCCTGGAGAAGGGGTTTAAGCGGGAGGGCCGGTATGGGTGGGGCCAACGTCCTGACTTTC	CAWRRGLSGRAGMGGANVLTF
TRBV5-4	TRBJ2-1	.	.	TGTGCCAGCAGCCCCGTGTTCCGGGAGAGCTCCTACAATGAGCAGTTCTTC	CASSPVFRESSYNEQFF
TRBV30	TRBJ2-5	.	.	TGTGCCTGGAGTGCTAGAAGGGAGACCCAGTACTTC	CAWSARRETQYF
TRBV9	TRBJ2-4	.	.	TGTGCCAGCAGCGTAGACCCTGAAGGGGCGGTCAAAAACATTCAGTACTTC	CASSVDPEGAVKNIQYF
TRBV5-1	TRBJ2-5	.	.	TGCGCCAGCAGCGGTACGGGGGTAGAGACCCAGTACTTC	CASSGTGVETQYF
TRBV5-4	TRBJ2-3	TRBD2	.	TGTGCCAGCAGTCCCGGGACTAGCGGGCCGACAGATACGCAGTATTTT	CASSPGTSGPTDTQYF
TRBV18	TRBJ2-7	.	.	TGTGCCAGCTCACCATCATCGGGGCCCCCCACGGACGAGCAGTACTTC	CASSPSSGPPTDEQYF
TRBV7-9	TRBJ1-3	.	.	TGTGCCAGCAGCCGATTAGCGGGAAACACCATATATTTT	CASSRLAGNTIYF
TRBV28	TRBJ2-3	.	once	TGTGCCAGCAGTTTTTTGCGAGGTCTTGGCACAGATACGCAGTATTTT	CASSFLRGLGTDTQYF
TRBV19	TRBJ2-2	.	.	TGTGCCAGTAGTCCAAGGACGGTCGCGAACACCGGGGAGCTGTTTTTT	CASSPRTVANTGELFF
TRBV12-2	TRBJ2-3	.	.	TGTGCAAGTCGCTTACCCGGGACTAGCGGTAGCACAGATACGCAGTATTTT	CASRLPGTSGSTDTQYF
TRBV13	TRBJ2-7	.	.	TGTGCCAGCAGCTTAGCGGCAGTATCCCTCGAGCAGTACTTC	CASSLAAVSLEQYF
TRBV18	TRBJ2-7	TRBD1	once	TGTGCCAGCTCACCACAGGACAGGGTACACGAGCAGTACTTC	CASSPQDRVHEQYF
TRBV10-3	TRBJ2-5	.	.	TGTGCCATCAGTGAGGGACGGGAAGAAACCCAGTACTTC	CAISEGREETQYF
TRBV5-1	TRBJ1-1	.	once	TGCGCCAGCAGCTTGGATCCCAGGTCGAACACTGAAGCTTTCTTT	CASSLDPRSNTEAFF
TRBV5-1	TRBJ1-1	.	.	TGCGCCAGCAGCTTGGTCGGAGGCAAGAACACTGAAGCTTTCTTT	CASSLVGGKNTEAFF
TRBV25-1	TRBJ2-2	.	.	TGTGCCAGCAGTGAGGCGGCGGGACCGAACACCGGGGAGCTGTTTTTT	CASSEAAGPNTGELFF
TRBV5-4	TRBJ2-7	TRBD2	.	TGTGCCAGCAGCAAAATAGCGGGAGCGGTCTTTGAGCAGTACTTC	CASSKIAGAVFEQYF
TRBV5-5	TRBJ1-5	.	once	TGTGCCAGCAGCTTGGGCGTATTTCAACAAAATCAGCCCCAGCATTTT	CASSLGVFQQNQPQHF
TRBV5-4	TRBJ2-7	TRBD1	.	TGTGCCAGCTACTACAGGGGGGTTACGGACGAGCAGTACTTC	CASYYRGVTDEQYF
TRBV29-1	TRBJ2-7	TRBD1	.	TGCAGCTTCCGACAGGGCCCTTACGAGCAGTACTTC	CSFRQGPYEQYF
TRBV13	TRBJ2-3	.	.	TGTGCCAGCAGCCGTGGAGGGGGAGCTACAGATACGCAGTATTTT	CASSRGGGATDTQYF
TRBV7-8	TRBJ1-3	.	.	TGTGCCAGCAGCGCGCACAGGGTCTCCTCTGGAAACACCATATATTTT	CASSAHRVSSGNTIYF
TRBV12-5	TRBJ1-1	.	.	TGTGCTAGTGGTTTGCCAGGGGAGAACACTGAAGCTTTCTTT	CASGLPGENTEAFF
TRBV19	TRBJ2-3	.	.	TGTGCCAGTAGTCTGATGGGGGAGCCCACAGATACGCAGTATTTT	CASSLMGEPTDTQYF
TRBV5-1	TRBJ1-1	.	.	TGCGCCAGCAGCGCCTCGCGAACAGGGCGGACTGAAGCTTTCTTT	CASSASRTGRTEAFF
TRBV5-4	TRBJ1-2	TRBD1	.	TGTGCCAGCAGCATGGGGGGACAGGGGAGGAAATATGGCTACACCTTC	CASSMGGQGRKYGYTF